The next 27 T cell receptor beta chains were all read from a single sample in a study of T cells in Graves' hyperthyroidism and ophthalmopathy. Template material for amplifying TCR beta CDR3 regions consisted of RNA transcripts. Primed by the HTBI set, a first-round RT-PCR was run on the TCR CDR3. TCRdb reprocessed the multiplex PCR reads with MiXCR, giving one entry per CDR3 protein. This table has a few hundred thousand distinct CDR3 sequences, about 18% appearing once. Sample: blood. These TCRs come from a woman in her fifties or sixties with Graves' ophthalmopathy.

CDR3: CSARVTGAPSGEQFF. CDR3 coding DNA: TGCAGTGCTAGAGTGACAGGGGCACCTTCGGGTGAGCAGTTCTTC. The chain carries TRBV20-1 and TRBJ2-1, with TRBD1 matching over 8 bases. The germline V gene has CDR1 DFQATT and CDR2 SNEGSKA (reference sequence). The CDR3 has 15 amino acids. With V trimmed by 1 base and J by 9 bases, 11 bases remained unmatched.

The CDR3 sequence is CASSLFPNSGTARDTQYF. CDR3 bases: TGTGCCAGCAGTTTATTCCCTAATAGCGGGACCGCCCGAGATACGCAGTATTTT. This chain connects TRBV27 to TRBJ2-3; 8 bases line up with TRBD2. The V gene end was trimmed by 1 base and the J gene end by 5 bases; junction bases not matched to a gene: 14. The germline CDR1 and CDR2 sequences are MNHEY and SMNVEV (reference sequence). The CDR3 is 18 amino acids.

This clonotype showed up many times. The rearrangement joins TRBV6-1 to TRBJ2-7; no definite D call. The CDR3 runs 17 residues. From germline, CDR1 is MNHNS and CDR2 SASEGT. The V gene lost 0 bases and the J gene lost 4 bases, with 19 bases spanning the gap. The CDR3 region is CASSEAVFGVLVYEQYF. The CDR3, as DNA: TGTGCCAGCAGTGAAGCCGTTTTTGGCGTATTGGTTTACGAGCAGTACTTC.

Comments on this clonotype: A clone one base away is much larger, so this may be a read error. V gene TRBV2 combines with J gene TRBJ1-4; the D gene is possibly TRBD1 (5 bases). Germline V gene sequence: CDR1 SNHLY, CDR2 FYNNEI. Trimming removed 6 bases from V and 2 bases from J, with 7 bases in between. This CDR3 has 13 residues. CDR3 sequence: CASRRQTNEKLFF. CDR3 bases: TGTGCCAGCAGGAGACAGACTAATGAAAAACTGTTTTTT.

At least ten counts were recorded for this clonotype. The rearrangement uses TRBV27 and TRBJ2-7, with unresolved D. Trimming cost V 6 bases and J 7 bases, with 16 bases left between them. The CDR3 runs to 13 residues. The V gene's germline CDR1 is MNHEY and CDR2 SMNVEV (reference sequence). CDR3 region: CASRPDLDLEQYF. In DNA, the CDR3 is TGTGCCAGCAGGCCTGACCTAGACCTGGAGCAGTACTTC.

Only one count was recorded for this clonotype. The chain uses TRBV10-3 and TRBJ2-1, with no clear D. Trimming pared 6 bases from V and 5 bases from J, leaving 14 bases between. CDR1 and CDR2 (germline): ENHRY, SYGVKD. The CDR3 spans 14 residues. This chain's CDR3 is CAISQAHRDNEQFF. In DNA, the CDR3 is TGTGCCATCAGCCAAGCCCACCGAGACAATGAGCAGTTCTTC.

The chain has TRBV9 and TRBJ1-2, with TRBD1 as a possible D gene (5 bases). Trimming stripped 0 bases from V and 1 base from J, with 7 bases between. CDR3 length equals 14 residues. Germline-derived CDR1 and CDR2 are SGDLS and YYNGEE. DNA of the CDR3: TGTGCCAGCAGCGTAGATGGGGGTAACTATGGCTACACCTTC. Its protein product is CASSVDGGNYGYTF.

This clonotype was detected many times. The chain employs TRBV6-1 and TRBJ1-2, with D possibly being TRBD1 (6 bases). The CDR3 extends over 15 amino acids. Trimming removed 5 bases at V and 0 bases at J, with 13 bases between. The V gene's germline CDR1 is MNHNS and CDR2 SASEGT. Here the CDR3 DNA reads TGTGCCAGCAGTTGGAATCGGGGGCCTAACTATGGCTACACCTTC. This encodes CASSWNRGPNYGYTF.

The chain is built from TRBV18 and TRBJ2-2; 9 nucleotides match TRBD2. In germline, CDR1 is KGHSH, CDR2 LQKENI. Losses at the gene ends were 4 bases for V and 0 bases for J; bases not matched to a gene: 6. The CDR3 sequence is 17 residues long. The CDR3 here is CASSLNSGGANTGELFF. CDR3 in DNA: TGTGCCAGCTCACTGAATAGCGGGGGTGCGAACACCGGGGAGCTGTTTTTT.

This clonotype was detected ten times or more. CDR3 bases: TGTGCCAGCTCACCCCATATTTACGAGCAGTACTTC. This gives the protein CASSPHIYEQYF. This rearrangement joins TRBV18 to TRBJ2-7; D uncertain. The CDR3 has 12 residues. Germline V CDR1 and CDR2: KGHSH, LQKENI. V was clipped by 3 bases and J by 4 bases, with 7 bases between them.

This clonotype was observed at least ten times. The genes are TRBV7-9 and TRBJ1-1; 7 bases agree with TRBD1. V shed 0 bases, J shed 10 bases, and the junction held 2 bases outside the gene matches. Per germline, CDR1 SEHNR and CDR2 FQNEAQ (reference sequence). This CDR3 region has 12 residues. The CDR3 coding sequence is TGTGCCAGCAGCTTAGCGCCAGGGGGAGCTTTCTTT. It codes for CASSLAPGGAFF.

This clonotype was counted many times. The chain's CDR3 is CSASLQSYEQYF. As DNA, the CDR3 is TGCAGTGCTAGTCTACAGTCCTACGAGCAGTACTTC. The chain combines TRBV20-1 with TRBJ2-7; no reliable D call. V gave up 3 bases and J gave up 1 base, with 7 bases separating them. Germline V gene lookup returns CDR1 DFQATT and CDR2 SNEGSKA (reference sequence). CDR3 length: 12 residues.

This clonotype was detected many times. The chain recombines TRBV7-3 with TRBJ2-3; 7 bases agree with TRBD1. J gave up 3 bases and V 5 bases, and 5 bases lay outside the gene matches. The length of the CDR3 is 14 residues. Germline V gene data show CDR1 as SGHTA and CDR2 as FQGTGA. The CDR3 bases are TGTGCCAGCAGCGTAAGGGGACAGACAGATACGCAGTATTTT. This sequence encodes CASSVRGQTDTQYF. Drawing the rest from reference TRBV7-3 and TRBJ2-3, the complete variable domain is GAGVSQTPSNKVTEKGKYVELRCDPISGHTALYWYRQSLGQGPEFLIYFQGTGAADDSGLPNDRFFAVRPEGSVSTLKIQRTERGDSAVYLCASSVRGQTDTQYFGPGTRLTVL.

V gene TRBV7-2 combines with J gene TRBJ1-4; unclear D gene. The length of the CDR3 is 18 residues. Germline V gene sequence: CDR1 SGHTA, CDR2 FQGNSA. V lost 4 bases and J 0 bases, leaving 18 bases between the germline ends. This chain's CDR3 is CASSSITQYLATNEKLFF. DNA for the CDR3: TGTGCCAGCAGCTCTATAACGCAATATTTGGCAACTAATGAAAAACTGTTTTTT. The full variable domain, in which reference TRBV7-2 and TRBJ1-4 provide the parts outside the CDR3, is GAGVSQSPSNKVTEKGKDVELRCDPISGHTALYWYRQSLGQGLEFLIYFQGNSAPDKSGLPSDRFSAERTGGSVSTLTIQRTQQEDSAVYLCASSSITQYLATNEKLFFGSGTQLSVL.

The chain links TRBV6-1 to TRBJ2-7; D gene ambiguous. Between the trimmed V and J ends, which lost 6 bases and 0 bases, there was a span of 18 bases. This CDR3 spans 16 amino acids. CDR1 and CDR2 (germline): MNHNS, SASEGT. The CDR3 region is CASSLPRALGSYEQYF. CDR3 DNA sequence: TGTGCCAGCAGCCTGCCTCGGGCTTTGGGCTCCTACGAGCAGTACTTC.

Turning to this clonotype: Germline is not matched at one junction end, which may reflect a read error. The rearrangement links TRBV7-7 to TRBJ2-2; TRBD1 might be the D (6 bases). The CDR3 runs 13 residues. Looked up from germline, CDR1 is SSHAT and CDR2 is FNYEAQ (reference sequence). CDR3 DNA: TGTGCTAGCAGCTCCGGGACAAACGGGGAGCTGTTTTTT. Translation gives CASSSGTNGELFF.

This clonotype showed up many times. The chain recombines TRBV13 with TRBJ2-7; D is uncertain. The germline V gene has CDR1 PRHDT and CDR2 FYEKMQ (reference sequence). The CDR3 sequence is 13 residues long. Trimming removed 3 bases at V and 2 bases at J, with 8 bases between. CDR3 nucleotide sequence: TGTGCCAGCAGCTTTCAGGATACCTACGAGCAGTACTTC. Its protein is CASSFQDTYEQYF.

This clonotype was counted ten times or more. The rearrangement uses TRBV6-1 and TRBJ1-1, with unresolved D. The germline V and J ends were trimmed by 8 bases and 1 base, with 11 bases remaining between them. CDR3 length equals 13 residues. Germline V gene data show CDR1 as MNHNS and CDR2 as SASEGT. For the CDR3, the DNA is TGTGCCAGCGGTAAACGGGGGAACACTGAAGCTTTCTTT. As protein: CASGKRGNTEAFF.

This clonotype was picked up many times. This chain uses TRBV20-1 with TRBJ2-1; TRBD1 aligns across 8 bases. With V trimmed by 6 bases and J by 5 bases, 15 bases remained unmatched. The CDR3 is made up of 16 amino acids. CDR1 and CDR2 (germline): DFQATT, SNEGSKA (reference sequence). The CDR3 DNA follows: TGCAGTGCCACACAACCTTGGCAGGGGGCCAACAATGAGCAGTTCTTC. It yields the protein CSATQPWQGANNEQFF.

This clonotype was counted many times. This rearrangement joins TRBV27 to TRBJ1-3; no clear D gene. The CDR3 length is 14 residues. CDR1 is MNHEY and CDR2 is SMNVEV in the germline V gene (reference sequence). Trimming removed 6 bases at V and 2 bases at J, with 11 bases between. CDR3 in amino acids: CASSRRYPGNTIYF. The CDR3 DNA reads as TGTGCCAGCAGCCGAAGATATCCTGGAAACACCATATATTTT.

This clonotype was seen a few times. This sequence joins TRBV12-3 or TRBV12-4 and TRBJ2-5; D is ambiguous. V was shortened by 5 bases and J by 1 base, with 11 bases between the two germline ends. The CDR3 is made up of 14 amino acids. The CDR3 sequence: CASSPGRIQETQYF. The CDR3 DNA sequence: TGTGCCAGCAGTCCGGGCCGGATCCAAGAGACCCAGTACTTC.

This clonotype has a count of ten or more. This chain uses TRBV7-9 with TRBJ1-2; unclear D gene. There are 14 residues in the CDR3. V was trimmed by 3 bases and J by 4 bases, leaving 12 bases between them. Germline CDR1 reads SEHNR; CDR2 reads FQNEAQ (reference sequence). The CDR3 DNA follows: TGTGCCAGCAGCTTTTCCGGGCCCACCTATGGCTACACCTTC. This translates into CASSFSGPTYGYTF.

In its sample, this clonotype was seen many times. The gene calls are TRBV20-1 and TRBJ1-1, with D unresolved. V gave up 6 bases and J gave up 0 bases, with 20 bases separating them. In germline, CDR1 is DFQATT, CDR2 SNEGSKA (reference sequence). The CDR3 totals 16 residues. CDR3 DNA: TGCAGTGCGAAAGAACCTCGAGGCAGCCTGAACACTGAAGCTTTCTTT. It codes for CSAKEPRGSLNTEAFF.

Concerning this clonotype: This may arise from a read error, as a much more abundant clone is one base away. The chain combines TRBV9 with TRBJ2-1; possibly TRBD2 for D (6 bases). The DNA end is a closer match to TRBJ2-7, so the J assignment may be wrong. This CDR3 region has 18 residues. CDR1 is SGDLS, CDR2 YYNGEE, per germline. CDR3 nucleotides: TGTGCCAGCAGCGTAGCCCCGGCGGGGAGCCCTCCGCGGCATGAGCAGTACTTC. Translation: CASSVAPAGSPPRHEQYF.

This clonotype has at least ten counts. The rearrangement uses TRBV5-6 and TRBJ2-5; 13 bases line up with TRBD2. Trimming took 3 bases from V and 2 from J; bases not matched to a gene: 4. This CDR3 is 16 amino acids long. Germline V gives CDR1 SGHDT, CDR2 YYEEEE. Here the CDR3 reads CASSSRLAGGQETQYF. Here the CDR3 DNA reads TGTGCCAGCAGCTCCAGACTAGCGGGGGGACAAGAGACCCAGTACTTC.

The table lists this clonotype with many counts. The chain combines TRBV28 with TRBJ1-2, with D uncertain. V was trimmed by 8 bases and J by 5 bases, leaving 12 bases between them. Germline values: CDR1 MDHEN, CDR2 SYDVKM. This CDR3 region has 12 residues. The CDR3 nucleotides read TGTGCCAGCCGCCAACTGGGGTATGGCTACACCTTC. This gives the protein CASRQLGYGYTF.

At least ten counts were recorded for this clonotype. The V call is TRBV12-3 or TRBV12-4, the J call TRBJ2-1, with D possibly being TRBD1 (5 bases). This CDR3 comprises 15 residues. V shed 1 base and J shed 7 bases, with 14 bases lying between them. DNA for the CDR3: TGTGCCAGCAGTTTAGGCAGGGTCTCGAGTAATGAGCAGTTCTTC. This gives the protein CASSLGRVSSNEQFF.